Below, one TCR beta chain is given with its context. The antigen is not known. V lost 1 base and J lost 16, with 17 bases in between. The CDR3 sequence is 13 residues long. Germline assignment: CDR1 SGHTA and CDR2 FQGNSA. The sample is drawn from a study of cytomegalovirus exposure and HLA in healthy donors. The overall study: A later analysis reported the roughly 120 validation repertoires used the same platform as the approximately 660 first-cohort repertoires. Study-wide results and caveats: The authors confirmed in vitro that three CMV-associated chains were specific for CMV antigens. Among TCR beta chains, those listed as cytomegalovirus-associated numbered over 150.

The protocol was immunoSEQ multiplex PCR, while the TCRdb copy is restricted to in-frame clones and leaves out a portion. The repertoire holds tens of thousands of clones, just under 95% seen once, with about 4% in the top ten. This clonotype was sampled from a man between 18 and 35 years old in good health and CMV-seropositive. The sample consisted of PBMCs. This sequence joins TRBV7-2 and TRBJ2-1, with D tentatively TRBD1 (6 bases). This CDR3 is CASSLGQARPDFF. The CDR3 coding sequence is TGTGCCAGCAGCTTAGGACAGGCACGACCAGATTTCTTC. Variable domain in full (rest from reference TRBV7-2 and TRBJ2-1): GAGVSQSPSNKVTEKGKDVELRCDPISGHTALYWYRQSLGQGLEFLIYFQGNSAPDKSGLPSDRFSAERTGGSVSTLTIQRTQQEDSAVYLCASSLGQARPDFFGPGTRLTVL.